The clone carrying this TCR beta chain was observed a handful of times. Its antigen is not known. This CDR3 is built from 16 residues. With 4 bases clipped from V and 4 bases from J, the junction kept 11 bases outside the gene matches. Germline CDR1 reads SGHRS; CDR2 reads YFSETQ. This record belongs to a study of naive and memory T cell subsets. Study-wide points: From naive to CM, EM and EMRA, diversity decreased and Gini increased. A few larger clonotypes appeared in naive repertoires, especially CD8, possibly memory cells re-expressing CD45RA.

Both TRBC1 and TRBC2 were covered by a beta constant-region primer of two equimolar oligonucleotides. The ligated cDNA underwent four PCR rounds using SP2 and nested alpha and beta constant-region primers. An oligonucleotide with the SP2 primer and a 12-nucleotide UMI was ligated to the cDNA 3' end. TCRdb re-called the UMI-ligation and nested PCR reads through MiXCR, storing one row per CDR3 protein. This sample has 150,000 or so distinct CDR3 sequences, with roughly 20% found just once. This TCR was sampled from a human donor in good health. Specimen: naive CD4+ T cells from blood. The chain has TRBV5-1 and TRBJ2-3; 8 bases are a match to TRBD1. The CDR3 protein is CASSPPRGQGPDTQYF. CDR3 bases: TGCGCCAGCAGCCCCCCCCGAGGACAGGGCCCAGATACGCAGTATTTT.